This is a list of T cell receptor beta chains from one sample in a study of regulatory T cells in long-lasting Graves disease. TCRdb re-called the multiplex PCR reads with MiXCR, one entry per CDR3 protein. In the table there are 600,000 to 850,000 distinct CDR3 sequences, approximately 31% of which are singletons. The sequences come from peripheral blood mononuclear cells (PBMCs), collected when the disease was refractory, from a patient treated with antithyroid drugs. The source is a female donor with Graves disease. The CDR3 runs from the conserved cysteine through the conserved F or W. The order of the fields is J gene, V gene, clone size, D gene, CDR3 protein, CDR3 DNA. D genes are given only for firm matches. The size field is filled for only some rows; it gives once, few, many or a size class.

TRBJ1-4,TRBV28,.,TRBD1,CASSLGTVPNAKLFF,TGTGCCAGCAGTTTGGGGACAGTTCCGAATGCAAAACTGTTTTTT
TRBJ1-2,TRBV14,.,.,CASSHHTANYGYTF,TGTGCCAGCAGCCACCATACAGCTAACTATGGCTACACCTTC
TRBJ2-7,TRBV12-5,few,TRBD2,CASGWPETSSSYEQYF,TGTGCTAGTGGTTGGCCCGAGACTAGCAGCTCCTACGAGCAGTACTTC
TRBJ1-1,TRBV7-6,.,.,CASSGGNHRVSVTEAFF,TGTGCCAGCAGCGGGGGGAACCACAGGGTTTCGGTGACTGAAGCTTTCTTT
TRBJ2-5,TRBV20-1,many,TRBD2,CSAQERDAGYF,TGCAGTGCTCAGGAGCGGGACGCGGGGTACTTC
TRBJ1-2,TRBV29-1,few,TRBD1,CSAREGARANYGYTF,TGCAGCGCCCGAGAGGGGGCAAGAGCTAACTATGGCTACACCTTC
TRBJ2-3,TRBV7-9,.,.,CASSLLLDTQYF,TGTGCCAGCAGCTTATTGTTGGATACGCAGTATTTT
TRBJ1-5,TRBV6-2/TRBV6-3,few,.,CASSYRPAGTHRLLDQPQHF,TGTGCCAGCAGTTATCGCCCCGCCGGGACCCATCGACTTCTTGATCAGCCCCAGCATTTT
TRBJ1-3,TRBV29-1,.,.,CSALQPWSPAGNTIYF,TGCAGCGCATTACAACCCTGGTCCCCTGCGGGAAACACCATATATTTT
TRBJ1-6,TRBV6-2/TRBV6-3,many,TRBD1,CASSYTQTGVGSYNSPLHF,TGTGCCAGCAGTTACACCCAGACAGGGGTTGGCTCCTATAATTCACCCCTCCACTTT
TRBJ2-2,TRBV6-1,many,.,CASRPKGSTKNTGELFF,TGTGCCAGCAGGCCTAAGGGGAGTACGAAGAACACCGGGGAGCTGTTTTTT
TRBJ2-7,TRBV14,once,.,CASSQDWGEQYF,TGTGCCAGCAGCCAAGATTGGGGGGAGCAGTACTTC
TRBJ2-5,TRBV7-2,.,TRBD2,CASSRDTSGSGTQYF,TGTGCCAGCAGCCGAGATACTAGCGGGAGTGGGACCCAGTACTTC
TRBJ2-6,TRBV28,.,.,CASRTRTGLSGANVLTF,TGTGCCAGTAGGACACGAACAGGGCTCTCTGGGGCCAACGTCCTGACTTTC
TRBJ1-1,TRBV19,few,.,CASWGLLGTEAFF,TGTGCCAGCTGGGGGCTCCTCGGGACTGAAGCTTTCTTT
TRBJ1-2,TRBV15,.,.,CATSDRGSGGYTF,TGTGCCACCAGCGACCGGGGGAGTGGGGGCTACACCTTC
TRBJ2-2,TRBV7-2,.,.,CASSLLPATNTGELFF,TGTGCCAGCAGCTTATTGCCAGCGACAAACACCGGGGAGCTGTTTTTT
TRBJ1-2,TRBV5-1,.,.,CASSLMDNNYGYTF,TGCGCCAGCAGCTTGATGGACAATAACTATGGCTACACCTTC
TRBJ1-1,TRBV6-2/TRBV6-3,.,.,CASSYSTRAPEAFF,TGTGCCAGCAGTTACTCGACCAGGGCCCCTGAAGCTTTCTTT
TRBJ1-5,TRBV6-1,.,TRBD1,CASSERAGGRTNQPQHF,TGTGCCAGCAGTGAACGGGCAGGGGGCCGCACCAATCAGCCCCAGCATTTT
TRBJ1-5,TRBV27,few,.,CASSLFSGVDQPQHF,TGTGCCAGCAGTTTATTCTCAGGGGTGGACCAGCCCCAGCATTTT
TRBJ1-1,TRBV6-1,.,.,CASSLTWGANTEAFF,TGTGCCAGCAGCCTCACTTGGGGGGCCAACACTGAAGCTTTCTTT
TRBJ1-6,TRBV7-3,.,TRBD1,CASSLTGTGDNSPLHF,TGTGCCAGCAGCTTAACCGGGACAGGGGACAATTCACCCCTCCACTTT
TRBJ2-2,TRBV19,.,.,CASSIPRRELFF,TGTGCCAGTAGTATACCCCGTAGGGAGCTGTTTTTT
TRBJ2-5,TRBV5-5,.,.,CASSLRHGNKRTETQYF,TGTGCCAGCAGCCTTAGGCACGGGAATAAACGCACGGAGACCCAGTACTTC
TRBJ2-7,TRBV12-3/TRBV12-4,many,TRBD1,CASSTGQGFYEQYF,TGTGCCAGCAGTACGGGACAGGGATTCTACGAGCAGTACTTC
TRBJ1-1,TRBV6-1,.,TRBD1,CASSEYLAKGAAEAFF,TGTGCCAGCAGTGAGTATCTCGCGAAGGGGGCCGCTGAAGCTTTCTTT
TRBJ1-2,TRBV5-1,many,.,CASSSSLRDGYTF,TGCGCCAGCAGCTCCAGTCTCAGGGATGGCTACACCTTC